The source of this TCR beta chain is a study of cytomegalovirus exposure and HLA in healthy donors. The length of the CDR3 is 15 residues. V shed 4 bases and J shed 0 bases, with 10 bases lying between them. The V gene's germline CDR1 is SGDLS and CDR2 YYNGEE. The PCR had 60 Vbeta and 13 Jbeta primers. Clones were sequenced by immunoSEQ multiplex PCR, and TCRdb holds only the in-frame ones, with some missing. The table has under 150,000 clones, around four fifths seen once. The sequenced sample consisted of PBMCs. The sequence came from a male donor in good health and CMV-seropositive. This chain uses TRBV9 with TRBJ2-2; a weak D match, TRBD2 (5 bases). The DNA for the CDR3 is TGTGCCAGCAGCTCGACCGGGGCGAACACCGGGGAGCTGTTTTTT. Translating gives CASSSTGANTGELFF.